Each of the 18 T cell receptor beta chains below was sequenced from the same sample in a study of cytomegalovirus exposure and HLA in healthy donors. The PCR had 60 Vbeta and 13 Jbeta primers. The protocol was immunoSEQ multiplex PCR, while the TCRdb copy is restricted to in-frame clones and leaves out a portion. Here the sample spans 100,000 to 150,000 clones, 80% being singletons. Sequencing used PBMCs. Source of these receptors: a female donor in good health and CMV-seronegative.

The gene calls are TRBV28 and TRBJ1-2, with 9 nucleotides matching TRBD1. Germline CDR1 and CDR2: MDHEN and SYDVKM. J gave up 1 base and V 8 bases, and 5 bases lay outside the gene matches. The CDR3 spans 14 residues. This chain's CDR3 is CASAWDRVNYGYTF. DNA of the CDR3: TGTGCCAGCGCCTGGGACAGGGTTAACTATGGCTACACCTTC.

This rearrangement joins TRBV7-8 to TRBJ1-2; 7 bases are shared with TRBD1. With 5 bases clipped from V and 4 bases from J, the junction kept 7 bases outside the gene matches. The length of the CDR3 is 14 residues. Germline values: CDR1 SGHVS, CDR2 FQNEAQ. The CDR3: CASSPGQESYGYTF. CDR3 sequence (DNA): TGTGCCAGCAGCCCAGGACAGGAAAGCTATGGCTACACCTTC.

The chain has TRBV7-2 and TRBJ1-4; D may be TRBD1 (5 bases). The CDR3 spans 16 residues. V was pared by 3 bases and J by 0 bases, with 11 bases between. Germline CDR1 is SGHTA and CDR2 is FQGNSA. DNA of the CDR3: TGTGCCAGCAGCTTGTTCGGGGGGGCAACTAATGAAAAACTGTTTTTT. Translation: CASSLFGGATNEKLFF.

This chain connects TRBV5-1 to TRBJ2-5; the match to TRBD1 covers 9 bases. Trimming cost V 0 bases and J 5 bases; bases outside gene matches: 8. Germline V gives CDR1 SGHRS, CDR2 YFSETQ. The CDR3 runs to 16 residues. This CDR3 is CASSLAPTGGRETQYF. The CDR3 nucleotides are TGCGCCAGCAGCTTGGCCCCTACAGGGGGCCGGGAGACCCAGTACTTC.

The chain recombines TRBV5-4 with TRBJ1-6; D gene ambiguous. Trimming shortened V by 3 bases and J by 7 bases, and 11 bases separated the two germline ends. The germline V gene has CDR1 SGHNT and CDR2 YYREEE (reference sequence). The CDR3 sequence is 14 residues long. Here the CDR3 DNA reads TGTGCCAGCAGCTCACTAGCCAGGAATTCACCCCTCCACTTT. Translation: CASSSLARNSPLHF.

This chain joins TRBV27 and TRBJ1-2; 8 bases are shared with TRBD1. Germline V gives CDR1 MNHEY, CDR2 SMNVEV (reference sequence). J gave up 2 bases and V 3 bases, and 5 bases lay outside the gene matches. The CDR3 is 15 residues long. The CDR3 region has the DNA TGTGCCAGCAGTTTTGTGGACAGGGTGAACTATGGCTACACCTTC. Translating it yields CASSFVDRVNYGYTF.

This chain links TRBV4-2 with TRBJ1-5, with D possibly matching TRBD1 (5 bases). Germline assignment: CDR1 LGHNA and CDR2 YNFKEQ. V was cut by 6 bases and J by 0 bases, with 12 bases left in between. The CDR3 extends over 15 amino acids. The CDR3 region has the DNA TGTGCCAGCAGGCAACAGGTAAATAGCAATCAGCCCCAGCATTTT. Amino acids: CASRQQVNSNQPQHF.

The chain links TRBV30 to TRBJ1-4, with no clear D. V was pared by 1 base and J by 3 bases, with 12 bases between. Germline assignment: CDR1 GTSNPN and CDR2 SVGIG (reference sequence). CDR3 length: 15 amino acids. This CDR3 is CAWSAAGSANEKLFF. In DNA, the CDR3 is TGTGCCTGGAGTGCAGCAGGTTCAGCTAATGAAAAACTGTTTTTT. Together with reference TRBV30 and TRBJ1-4, the CDR3 gives the full variable domain: SQTIHQWPATLVQPVGSPLSLECTVEGTSNPNLYWYRQAAGRGLQLLFYSVGIGQISSEVPQNLSASRPQDRQFILSSKKLLLSDSGFYLCAWSAAGSANEKLFFGSGTQLSVL.

This chain links TRBV9 with TRBJ2-1, with D perhaps matching TRBD1 (5 bases). This CDR3 region has 14 residues. Trimming cost V 3 bases and J 4 bases, with 11 bases left between them. From germline, CDR1 is SGDLS and CDR2 YYNGEE. DNA of the CDR3: TGTGCCAGCAGCGGACGACAGAGATACAATGAGCAGTTCTTC. Residues: CASSGRQRYNEQFF.

The chain employs TRBV7-9 and TRBJ2-7, with 7 bases aligning to TRBD2. Germline-derived CDR1 and CDR2 are SEHNR and FQNEAQ (reference sequence). The junction had 23 bases not matched to a gene; V was cut back by 7 bases and J by 5 bases. CDR3 size: 18 residues. CDR3 in amino acids: CASTGTGGSTSAPHEQYF. Here the CDR3 DNA reads TGTGCCAGCACGGGGACTGGCGGGAGCACAAGCGCCCCTCACGAGCAGTACTTC.

This rearrangement joins TRBV28 to TRBJ1-4, with a possible D match to TRBD1 (5 bases). V gave up 3 bases and J gave up 8 bases, with 13 bases separating them. Germline V gene lookup returns CDR1 MDHEN and CDR2 SYDVKM. CDR3 length: 14 amino acids. In DNA form, the CDR3 reads TGTGCCAGCAGTTTGGGGGGACTACAAGAAAAACTGTTTTTT. Amino acids: CASSLGGLQEKLFF. Full variable domain (rest looked up from reference TRBV28 and TRBJ1-4): DVKVTQSSRYLVKRTGEKVFLECVQDMDHENMFWYRQDPGLGLRLIYFSYDVKMKEKGDIPEGYSVSREKKERFSLILESASTNQTSMYLCASSLGGLQEKLFFGSGTQLSVL.

Of note for this clone: Distinct nucleotide sequences in the sample also encode this CDR3. The chain recombines TRBV6-1 with TRBJ1-5; 10 nucleotides agree with TRBD1. CDR1 and CDR2 from the germline V gene are MNHNS and SASEGT. The CDR3 spans 14 residues. V was clipped by 6 bases and J by 6 bases; unmatched bases: 5. CDR3: CASSGQGVSQPQHF. CDR3 bases: TGTGCCAGCAGCGGACAGGGGGTTAGTCAGCCCCAGCATTTT.

The chain employs TRBV7-9 and TRBJ2-1; TRBD2 matches 9 bases. CDR1 is SEHNR and CDR2 is FQNEAQ in the germline V gene (reference sequence). The CDR3 is 16 residues long. V dropped 1 base and J dropped 5; count of bases not matched to a gene: 6. The CDR3, as DNA: TGTGCCAGCAGCTTAGGGTTCGCTAGCGGGGACAATGAGCAGTTCTTC. It specifies CASSLGFASGDNEQFF.

The rearrangement uses TRBV5-6 and TRBJ2-1, with a weak D call TRBD2 (7 bases). This CDR3 spans 15 amino acids. With 0 bases removed from V and 6 bases from J, the gap between germline ends came to 13 bases. Germline V lookup: CDR1 SGHDT, CDR2 YYEEEE. CDR3 DNA sequence: TGTGCCAGCAGCTTGGTCGCGGGGGCCTCCAATGAGCAGTTCTTC. Translated: CASSLVAGASNEQFF.

CDR3 in DNA: TGTGCCAGCAGTTATTCCGGGACAGGGGAAGGCTACACCTTC. Translated: CASSYSGTGEGYTF. The chain joins TRBV6-1 to TRBJ1-2; 10 bases match TRBD1. CDR3 length equals 14 residues. From germline, CDR1 is MNHNS and CDR2 SASEGT. After removal of 5 bases from V and 8 bases from J, the junction contained 8 bases not matched to a gene.

The chain combines TRBV6-5 with TRBJ1-1; D is undetermined. The V and J ends lost 3 bases and 1 base respectively, with 9 bases between them. This CDR3 region has 14 residues. The germline V gene has CDR1 MNHEY and CDR2 SVGAGI. Written as DNA, the CDR3 is TGTGCCAGCAGTTATGCACAAGAGAACACTGAAGCTTTCTTT. Residues: CASSYAQENTEAFF.

Only one count was recorded for this clone. The V and J genes are TRBV30 and TRBJ1-1, with D perhaps matching TRBD1 (6 bases). This CDR3 is built from 13 residues. Germline loops: CDR1 GTSNPN, CDR2 SVGIG (reference sequence). V shed 3 bases and J shed 0 bases, with 8 bases lying between them. In DNA form, the CDR3 reads TGTGCCTGGAGAGGACAGATGAACACTGAAGCTTTCTTT. Amino acid sequence: CAWRGQMNTEAFF.

The chain recombines TRBV28 with TRBJ1-4; 8 positions match TRBD1. The V segment lost 6 bases and the J segment 8 bases; nucleotides outside the gene matches: 14. Germline CDR1 is MDHEN and CDR2 is SYDVKM. The CDR3 consists of 16 residues. CDR3 sequence (DNA): TGTGCCAGCAGCCCATCCCGGACAGGGAGAGGGGAAAAACTGTTTTTT. Encoded protein: CASSPSRTGRGEKLFF.